Listed here are 27 T cell receptor beta chains from one sample, sequenced in a study of regulatory T cells in long-lasting Graves disease. The time point: persistent/refractory GD, antithyroid drugs over 5 years with positive TRAb. With RNA extracted from PBMCs as input, the TCR library was made. CDR3 regions were amplified by Arm-PCR using iRepertoire HTBI primers to build TCR beta libraries. TCRdb called the multiplex PCR reads again in MiXCR, with one record for every CDR3 protein. Found here are 350,000 to 450,000 distinct CDR3 sequences, 21% of them singletons; the top ten hold around an eighth. Here the sequenced sample was peripheral blood mononuclear cells (PBMCs), taken when the disease was refractory, from a patient treated with antithyroid drugs. Receptors were obtained from a female donor with Graves disease.

This clonotype occurred many times. The chain has TRBV3-1 and TRBJ1-4; 7 nucleotides line up with TRBD1. J lost 6 bases, V lost 4 bases, and 8 bases had no gene match. CDR1 LGHDT and CDR2 YNNKEL come from the germline V gene (reference sequence). CDR3 length equals 15 residues. The CDR3 loop is CASSRGRTGYEKLFF. The CDR3 coding sequence is TGTGCCAGCAGCCGCGGCAGGACAGGTTATGAAAAACTGTTTTTT.

The chain uses TRBV5-1 and TRBJ2-7; TRBD1 is a possible D gene (6 bases). Germline V gene lookup returns CDR1 SGHRS and CDR2 YFSETQ. V was trimmed by 4 bases and J by 3 bases, leaving 17 bases between them. The CDR3 has 15 amino acids. This CDR3 is CASSVTGTYDYEQYF. In DNA, the CDR3 is TGCGCCAGCAGCGTGACCGGGACATACGACTACGAGCAGTACTTC.

The rearrangement uses TRBV7-9 and TRBJ1-6, with a possible D match to TRBD1 (5 bases). Germline-derived CDR1 and CDR2 are SEHNR and FQNEAQ (reference sequence). The V end was cut by 4 bases, the J end by 8 bases, with 12 bases between. The CDR3 is 14 amino acids. CDR3 in amino acids: CASSSVGVDSPLHF. The CDR3 region has the DNA TGTGCCAGCAGCTCCGTGGGGGTCGATTCACCCCTCCACTTT. Complete variable domain (other parts from reference TRBV7-9 and TRBJ1-6): DTGVSQNPRHKITKRGQNVTFRCDPISEHNRLYWYRQTLGQGPEFLTYFQNEAQLEKSRLLSDRFSAERPKGSFSTLEIQRTEQGDSAMYLCASSSVGVDSPLHFGNGTRLTVT.

The chain employs TRBV2 and TRBJ1-1, with D tentatively TRBD1 (6 bases). Trimming cost V 6 bases and J 3 bases, with 20 bases left between them. Germline-derived CDR1 and CDR2 are SNHLY and FYNNEI. The CDR3 consists of 16 residues. DNA of the CDR3: TGTGCCAGCAGATTGACAGGCCATGGGGCGGACACTGAAGCTTTCTTT. Protein product: CASRLTGHGADTEAFF.

This clonotype was picked up many times. The rearrangement links TRBV2 to TRBJ2-2; the match to TRBD2 covers 12 bases. The germline CDR1 and CDR2 sequences are SNHLY and FYNNEI. The J segment lost 5 bases and the V segment lost 2 bases, leaving 9 bases of the junction unmatched. The CDR3 is made up of 18 amino acids. The CDR3, as DNA: TGTGCCAGCAGTGAATTCGTTGAAGGACTAGCGGGGACCGGGGAGCTGTTTTTT. Translated, it gives CASSEFVEGLAGTGELFF. The entire variable domain, with the rest obtained from reference TRBV2 and TRBJ2-2, is as follows: EPEVTQTPSHQVTQMGQEVILRCVPISNHLYFYWYRQILGQKVEFLVSFYNNEISEKSEIFDDQFSVERPDGSNFTLKIRSTKLEDSAMYFCASSEFVEGLAGTGELFFGEGSRLTVL.

This clonotype was recorded a few times. The V call is TRBV6-1, the J call TRBJ2-7, with D perhaps TRBD1 (6 bases). The CDR3 spans 13 residues. Between the trimmed V and J ends, which lost 3 bases and 6 bases, there was a span of 12 bases. The germline V gene has CDR1 MNHNS and CDR2 SASEGT. The CDR3 nucleotides read TGTGCCAGCAGTGACAGGGGCCGAAGCGAGCAGTACTTC. Its protein is CASSDRGRSEQYF.

This clonotype was found many times. Here the CDR3 DNA reads TGTGCCAGCAGCGCCAGCGGGCCCTACGAGCAGTACTTC. Amino acids: CASSASGPYEQYF. The chain has TRBV3-1 and TRBJ2-7; D perhaps matches TRBD2 (6 bases). There are 13 residues in the CDR3. Germline V gives CDR1 LGHDT, CDR2 YNNKEL (reference sequence). Trimming took 5 bases from V and 2 from J, leaving 10 bases between them.

This clonotype was seen a handful of times. The chain is built from TRBV9 and TRBJ1-1; the D is unclear. The germline V gene encodes CDR1 SGDLS and CDR2 YYNGEE. The germline V and J ends were trimmed by 7 bases and 1 base, with 11 bases remaining between them. The CDR3 has 13 residues. The CDR3 nucleotides read TGTGCCAGCTCCCAAAGCAGGAACACTGAAGCTTTCTTT. Translation: CASSQSRNTEAFF.

The V call is TRBV20-1, the J call TRBJ2-5; D is perhaps TRBD1 or TRBD2 (5 bases each). The CDR3 sequence is 13 residues long. Germline-derived CDR1 and CDR2 are DFQATT and SNEGSKA (reference sequence). V was trimmed by 5 bases and J by 4 bases, leaving 14 bases between them. Here the CDR3 reads CSAATGQGETQYF. The CDR3 nucleotides are TGCAGTGCTGCCACGGGGCAAGGAGAGACCCAGTACTTC.

In this sample, this clonotype turned up a few times. The genes are TRBV7-8 and TRBJ2-2; D unresolved. The CDR3 has 13 residues. With 5 bases removed from V and 8 bases from J, the gap between germline ends came to 12 bases. Germline V gene lookup returns CDR1 SGHVS and CDR2 FQNEAQ. The CDR3 protein is CASSPDFAGELFF. CDR3 bases: TGTGCCAGCAGCCCTGACTTCGCTGGGGAGCTGTTTTTT.

This clonotype was seen at least ten times. The chain is built from TRBV2 and TRBJ2-3; D tentatively fits TRBD1 or TRBD2 (5 bases each). CDR1 and CDR2 from the germline V gene are SNHLY and FYNNEI. The CDR3 contains 12 residues. The germline V and J ends were trimmed by 9 bases and 1 base, with 8 bases remaining between them. For the CDR3, the DNA is TGTGCCAGGGGGGTCCGCACAGATACGCAGTATTTT. Translation gives CARGVRTDTQYF.

J is TRBJ2-1 and V is TRBV6-1, with 8 bases lining up with TRBD2. V lost 8 bases to trimming and J lost 9 bases; unmatched junction nucleotides: 12. Per the germline V gene, CDR1 is MNHNS and CDR2 is SASEGT. This CDR3 comprises 14 residues. The CDR3 DNA sequence: TGTGCCAGCGGCGTTAGCGGGGTCCCAGGTGAGCAGTTCTTC. This translates into CASGVSGVPGEQFF.

Only a few counts were recorded for this clonotype. The rearrangement joins TRBV4-1 to TRBJ2-5, with 14 bases identical to TRBD2. Per germline, CDR1 MGHRA and CDR2 YSYEKL. CDR3 length equals 15 residues. Trimming cost V 4 bases and J 7 bases; bases outside gene matches: 5. CDR3 bases: TGCGCCAGCAGCCCGGGACTAGCGGGAGTGGGGACCCAGTACTTC. As protein: CASSPGLAGVGTQYF.

This clonotype occurred a few times. The rearrangement links TRBV6-1 to TRBJ2-2; D unresolved. There are 15 residues in the CDR3. V dropped 8 bases and J dropped 5 bases, with 18 bases sitting between them. Germline V lookup: CDR1 MNHNS, CDR2 SASEGT. CDR3 bases: TGTGCCAGCCATATCCGGGCCCTAACGACCGGGGAGCTGTTTTTT. This encodes CASHIRALTTGELFF.

This clonotype was detected ten times or more. The CDR3 is CASSDQGQWGGTEAFF. The CDR3 coding sequence is TGTGCCAGCAGTGACCAGGGTCAATGGGGGGGCACTGAAGCTTTCTTT. V gene TRBV2 combines with J gene TRBJ1-1; D might be TRBD1 (5 bases). Trimming shortened V by 3 bases and J by 4 bases, and 18 bases separated the two germline ends. This CDR3 spans 16 amino acids. Germline V CDR1 and CDR2: SNHLY, FYNNEI.

This chain connects TRBV13 to TRBJ2-7, with D possibly matching TRBD1 (5 bases). The CDR3 length is 13 residues. The V end was cut by 8 bases, the J end by 7 bases, with 18 bases between. CDR1 and CDR2 (germline): PRHDT, FYEKMQ (reference sequence). CDR3: CASQRSPGNEQYF. CDR3 nucleotides: TGTGCCAGCCAGCGCTCCCCAGGGAATGAGCAGTACTTC.

The sample holds a few counts of this clonotype. The J gene is TRBJ2-7, the V gene TRBV10-3; 8 bases fit TRBD2. This CDR3 comprises 15 residues. Losses at the gene ends were 1 base for V and 2 bases for J; bases not matched to a gene: 4. Germline assignment: CDR1 ENHRY and CDR2 SYGVKD. CDR3 bases: TGTGCCATCAGTGAGTACACGGGAGGGCCCTACGAGCAGTACTTC. Residues: CAISEYTGGPYEQYF.

Turning to this clonotype: The junction shows a germline mismatch at one end, possibly a read error. The chain employs TRBV24-1 and TRBJ2-1; 10 nucleotides agree with TRBD2. There are 17 residues in the CDR3. Germline values: CDR1 KGHDR, CDR2 SFDVKD. The CDR3 sequence is CATSDSGRAGSYNEQLF. The CDR3 coding sequence is TGTGCCACCAGTGACAGCGGGAGGGCCGGATCCTACAATGAGCAGCTCTTC.

J is TRBJ2-3 and V is TRBV7-2, with 11 positions matching TRBD2. With 5 bases clipped from V and 2 bases from J, the junction kept 9 bases outside the gene matches. Germline V CDR1 and CDR2: SGHTA, FQGNSA. The CDR3 runs 17 residues. DNA of the CDR3: TGTGCCAGCAGCACACGGATAGCGGGAGGGATCACAGATACGCAGTATTTT. Translated: CASSTRIAGGITDTQYF.

There are many counts of this clonotype. The chain employs TRBV28 and TRBJ2-7, with 11 bases fitting TRBD2. The germline V gene encodes CDR1 MDHEN and CDR2 SYDVKM. The CDR3 extends over 16 amino acids. Trimming at V came to 5 bases and at J to 2 bases, leaving 8 bases not matched to a gene. The CDR3 coding sequence is TGTGCCAGCAGTGGACCGGGACTAGCGGTGCCCTACGAGCAGTACTTC. This codes for CASSGPGLAVPYEQYF.

This clonotype was found many times. The chain is built from TRBV27 and TRBJ1-1, with TRBD1 matching over 9 bases. This CDR3 comprises 16 residues. CDR1 is MNHEY, CDR2 SMNVEV, per germline (reference sequence). The V gene end was trimmed by 2 bases and the J gene end by 1 base; junction bases not matched to a gene: 5. DNA for the CDR3: TGTGCCAGCAGTTTACGGGGACAGGGACCGAACACTGAAGCTTTCTTT. Amino acids: CASSLRGQGPNTEAFF.

Ten or more counts support this clonotype. The V gene is TRBV12-3 or TRBV12-4, the J gene TRBJ1-1; D possibly corresponds to TRBD1 (5 bases). This CDR3 has 13 residues. Trimming left V 5 bases short and J 4 bases short, with 11 bases between. CDR3 residues: CASSKQEATEAFF. In DNA form, the CDR3 reads TGTGCCAGCAGTAAACAGGAGGCCACTGAAGCTTTCTTT.

Details on this clonotype: Possible read error: a much larger clone is one base away. This chain uses TRBV28 with TRBJ1-3; D gene uncertain. Germline V gene data show CDR1 as MDHEN and CDR2 as SYDVKM. This CDR3 has 15 residues. The CDR3 region is CASSYTRSSGNTLYF. The CDR3 nucleotides read TGTGCCAGCAGTTACACAAGGAGCTCTGGAAACACCTTATATTTT.

The chain is built from TRBV30 and TRBJ2-5, with D perhaps matching TRBD1 or TRBD2 (6 bases each). V was pared by 0 bases and J by 5 bases, with 13 bases between. From germline, CDR1 is GTSNPN and CDR2 SVGIG (reference sequence). The CDR3 contains 14 residues. The CDR3 DNA reads TGTGCCTGGAGTGTATGGGGGGCAGGGGAGACCCAGTACTTC. This sequence encodes CAWSVWGAGETQYF.

Ten or more counts support this clonotype. The chain joins TRBV5-6 to TRBJ2-5; weak D call: TRBD1 (5 bases). CDR1 is SGHDT and CDR2 is YYEEEE in the germline V gene. This CDR3 region has 15 residues. V lost 2 bases and J 1 base, leaving 12 bases between the germline ends. The CDR3 region is CASSFVQALQETQYF. The DNA for the CDR3 is TGTGCCAGCAGCTTCGTACAGGCCCTCCAAGAGACCCAGTACTTC. Filled out from reference TRBV5-6 and TRBJ2-5, the complete variable domain reads DAGVTQSPTHLIKTRGQQVTLRCSPKSGHDTVSWYQQALGQGPQFIFQYYEEEERQRGNFPDRFSGHQFPNYSSELNVNALLLGDSALYLCASSFVQALQETQYFGPGTRLLVL.

This clonotype showed up many times. The rearrangement links TRBV24-1 to TRBJ1-1; D unclear. This CDR3 is built from 13 residues. Looked up from germline, CDR1 is KGHDR and CDR2 is SFDVKD. The V and J ends lost 4 bases and 0 bases respectively, with 5 bases between them. Here the CDR3 DNA reads TGTGCCACCAGTGACACAGTGAACACTGAAGCTTTCTTT. Translated, it gives CATSDTVNTEAFF.

This rearrangement joins TRBV7-9 to TRBJ2-3, with 7 bases fitting TRBD2. Germline V gene lookup returns CDR1 SEHNR and CDR2 FQNEAQ (reference sequence). The CDR3 length is 15 residues. J was trimmed by 2 bases and V by 5 bases; bases with no gene match: 7. The CDR3 loop is CASSTPAGNTDTQYF. CDR3 bases: TGTGCCAGCAGCACCCCAGCGGGAAACACAGATACGCAGTATTTT.